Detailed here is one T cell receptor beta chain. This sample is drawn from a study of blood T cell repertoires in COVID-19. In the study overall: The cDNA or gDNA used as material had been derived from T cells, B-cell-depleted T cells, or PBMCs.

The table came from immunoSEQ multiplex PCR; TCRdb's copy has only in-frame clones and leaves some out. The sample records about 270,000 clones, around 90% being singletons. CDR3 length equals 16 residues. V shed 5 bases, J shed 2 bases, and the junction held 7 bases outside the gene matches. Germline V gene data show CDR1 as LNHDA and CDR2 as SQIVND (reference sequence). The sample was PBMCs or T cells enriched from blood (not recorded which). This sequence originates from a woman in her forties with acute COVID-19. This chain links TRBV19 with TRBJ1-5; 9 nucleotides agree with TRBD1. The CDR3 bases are TGTGCCAGTAGTGTACAGGGGGCGATGGGCAATCAGCCCCAGCATTTT. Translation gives CASSVQGAMGNQPQHF.